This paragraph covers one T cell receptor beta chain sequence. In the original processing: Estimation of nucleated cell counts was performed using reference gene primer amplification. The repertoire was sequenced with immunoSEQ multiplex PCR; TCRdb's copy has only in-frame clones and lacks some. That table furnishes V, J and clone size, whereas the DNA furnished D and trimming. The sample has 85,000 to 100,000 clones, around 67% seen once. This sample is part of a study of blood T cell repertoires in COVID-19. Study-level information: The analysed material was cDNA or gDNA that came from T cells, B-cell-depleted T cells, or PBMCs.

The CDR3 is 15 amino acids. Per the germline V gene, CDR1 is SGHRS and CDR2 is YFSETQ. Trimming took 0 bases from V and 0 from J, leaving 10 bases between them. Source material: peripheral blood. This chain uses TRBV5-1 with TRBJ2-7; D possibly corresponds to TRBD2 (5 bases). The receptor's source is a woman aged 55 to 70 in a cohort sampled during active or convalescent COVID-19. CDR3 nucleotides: TGCGCCAGCAGCTTGGGGGCTGGACTCTCCTACGAGCAGTACTTC. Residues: CASSLGAGLSYEQYF.